A selection of T cell receptor beta chains follows, all from one sample in a study of tumor and adjacent non-tumor tissue in lung cancer. TCRdb redid the calling of the multiplex PCR reads with MiXCR, one entry per CDR3 protein. Among tens of thousands of distinct CDR3 sequences listed, about 55% were seen once. The source material was distant non-tumor lung tissue. Receptors were obtained from a man in his 70s with non-small cell lung cancer. Each CDR3 is given without its conserved first and last residue. D genes are given only for firm matches.

TRBV5-1,TRBJ2-7,NA,ASSLGHRDSSYEQY
TRBV6-5,TRBJ2-5,TRBD2,ASSDSGRVRETQY
TRBV28,TRBJ2-7,NA,ASSFGLASYEQY
TRBV11-1,TRBJ2-7,TRBD2,ASSLARLADSHERY
TRBV6-5,TRBJ2-7,TRBD1,ANSYNRGAYEQY
TRBV5-6,TRBJ2-7,NA,VSSSNYEQY
TRBV24-1,TRBJ1-5,NA,AICETGLKAQH
TRBV14,TRBJ2-7,NA,ASSQIQGEYEQY
TRBV6-2/TRBV6-3,TRBJ1-5,NA,VSSQQEFSNQPQH
TRBV30,TRBJ2-7,NA,AWSWGKARSYEQY
TRBV30,TRBJ2-2,NA,AWRWTENTGELF
TRBV4-2,NA,TRBD1,ASSQAGQGPEQY
TRBV28,TRBJ2-7,NA,ASTPRGRRDYEQY
TRBV6-1,TRBJ2-1,NA,ASSEAGSGGNEQF
TRBV11-2,TRBJ2-2,NA,ASSLARQSTTGDLF
TRBV20-1,NA,NA,SASFPTSSTDTQH
TRBV29-1,TRBJ1-3,NA,SVRTSGNTIY
TRBV7-8,TRBJ1-2,NA,DSSSGTEYGYT
TRBV20-1,TRBJ2-7,NA,SASGGGPGGYEQY
TRBV4-1,TRBJ2-7,TRBD1,ASRHGGQGVYEQY
TRBV6-4,TRBJ1-1,NA,ASNREQAF
TRBV11-2,TRBJ2-5,NA,ASSLGQGSQETQY
TRBV19,TRBJ2-7,TRBD1,ASSSTGGIYEQY
TRBV7-9,TRBJ2-2,TRBD2,ASSPSGGNTGELF
TRBV6-5,TRBJ1-1,NA,AVLGANTEAF
TRBV5-1,TRBJ1-1,NA,ASSLFSTANTEAF
TRBV6-5,TRBJ2-5,NA,ASSQTRETKH
TRBV6-1,TRBJ1-2,TRBD1,ASSKSPDGQGACDYT
TRBV6-1,TRBJ1-5,TRBD1,ASRDRGPQPQH
TRBV29-1,TRBJ2-7,TRBD1,SVGDSNYEQY
TRBV6-6,TRBJ2-3,NA,ASSWSTSTDTQY
TRBV4-2,TRBJ2-7,TRBD1,ASSSGQGTSYEQY
TRBV5-4,TRBJ2-3,TRBD1,ASKTGGLTYTQY
TRBV10-3,TRBJ2-1,NA,AIGGLEIEQF
TRBV6-5,TRBJ2-7,NA,ASSYSRRDLTYEQY
TRBV20-1,TRBJ1-5,NA,SAPGRKDQPQH
TRBV14,TRBJ2-7,TRBD1,ASSLTDRDEQY
TRBV23-1,TRBJ2-7,NA,ASSPPPRTALYEQY
TRBV28,TRBJ2-3,TRBD2,AGRRGATDTQY
TRBV11-2,TRBJ1-1,NA,ASSLDPGRTEVF
TRBV11-2,NA,TRBD1,ASSTTGVRGETQF
TRBV12-3/TRBV12-4,TRBJ2-2,NA,ASCLGVTGELF
TRBV20-1,TRBJ2-2,NA,NALMQNTGELF
TRBV11-1,TRBJ2-1,TRBD2,ASSLGQRGCQINEQF
TRBV10-3,TRBJ2-6,NA,AISGMDGPGANVLT
TRBV4-2,TRBJ2-5,NA,ASGQDRGVARVETQY
TRBV20-1,TRBJ2-4,NA,SAPSGSVQNIQY
TRBV11-2,TRBJ2-2,NA,FSSLSFGYTGELF
TRBV12-3/TRBV12-4,TRBJ2-1,TRBD1,ASSGQESFNEQF
TRBV9,TRBJ2-1,NA,ASSVREYPYNEQF
TRBV20-1,TRBJ2-2,NA,SAQPRNSWSGELF
TRBV4-1,TRBJ1-5,NA,ASSREQTSLRQPQH
TRBV29-1,TRBJ2-1,NA,GVEDQQRSSYNEQS
TRBV7-9,TRBJ2-7,NA,ASSQRTLYEQY
TRBV11-2,TRBJ2-7,NA,ASNLGAVQY